This T cell receptor beta chain was identified during a study of T cells after yellow fever vaccination. Study as a whole: Fractions low in cell number were prepared with SMART-Seq v4 Ultra Low Input.

V lost 5 bases and J lost 0, with 19 bases in between. This CDR3 is built from 17 residues. Germline V CDR1 and CDR2: SGHVS, FQNEAQ. TCRdb re-called the 5' RACE reads through MiXCR, storing one row per CDR3 protein. The sample has under 95,000 distinct CDR3 sequences, around 7.1% seen once. This clonotype has only a few counts. The source was CD8+ T cells sorted from PBMCs, collected around 10 days after the first yellow fever vaccination. The clonotype comes from a man aged 18 to 35 who received the YFV17D yellow fever vaccine. This rearrangement joins TRBV7-8 to TRBJ1-1, with a weak D call TRBD1 (5 bases). The DNA of the CDR3 is TGTGCCAGCAGCCCATATGTCCGGGGCCTCATGAACACTGAAGCTTTCTTT. Its protein is CASSPYVRGLMNTEAFF.